This T cell receptor beta chain was identified during a study of T-cell memory formation after mild COVID-19 (dated by TCRdb to the early 2020s). With regard to the full study: Most TCR sequence clusters were specific to one of the two donors. Two young, previously healthy adult volunteers, one female and one male, were included in the cohort. T-cell clones expanding and contracting after mild COVID-19 in a couple of donors were tracked by longitudinal TCRalpha and TCRbeta repertoire sequencing. Findings and caveats that apply to the study as a whole: The second-wave clones that peaked on day 37 were not confirmed to be SARS-CoV-2 specific. Contracting CD4+ clones appeared mostly in the CM and EM memory subsets, whereas CD8+ clones were enriched in EMRA. Some responding clones were found in pre-infection memory, which suggests that pre-existing cross-reactive memory T cells took part in the SARS-CoV-2 response. The study covered only a couple of mild cases, and larger cohorts including severe cases with pre-infection samples were considered necessary. From day 15 to 85, contracting clones showed balanced CD4/CD8 phenotypes, whereas a second wave of clones that expanded from day 15 to 37 leaned towards CD4+.

Ficoll-Paque density gradient centrifugation was used to isolate PBMCs. TCRdb lists the instrument as Illumina NovaSeq 6000. TCRalpha and TCRbeta cDNA libraries were built by 5'RACE with constant-segment primers, adding sample barcodes and unique molecular identifiers. RNA was extracted from every sample with Trizol reagent. Amplification of the libraries took two PCR steps, and the second step added a second sample barcode plus Illumina TruSeq adapters. Sequencing of libraries was performed on an Illumina NovaSeq with 2 x 150 bp paired-end reads. On the authors' methods: The reads were demultiplexed and collapsed into UMI-guided consensus sequences using migec v1.2.7. With mixcr v2.1.11, UMI consensuses were aligned to TRA and TRB V and J templates and assembled into clonotypes. A clonotype was counted as expanded or contracted only when both edgeR and NoisET called the clonotype significant, with the noise models trained on biological replicates. For edgeR calls, a false discovery rate-adjusted p below 0.01 and a log2 fold-change threshold of 1 were applied. As an exploratory analysis of dynamics, max-normalized trajectories of the 1000 most abundant clonotypes were examined with PCA combined with hierarchical clustering. Each responding clone was given a CD4 or CD8 phenotype based on the CD4+ and CD8+ repertoires, which had been sequenced separately. TCRdb reran the public reads through fastp at Q25 and MiXCR, keeping productive beta chains. Each CDR3 protein gets just one entry, which takes the most common genes and DNA from the rows behind it. None of the V and J calls come from the authors' own analysis; TCRdb made them. This sample gives fewer than 90,000 distinct CDR3 sequences in total; roughly 13% of them show up just once. Approximately 41% of the sample goes to the ten largest clones.

This clonotype appeared a few times. No cognate antigen has been identified for it. There are no base qualities to consult, and no much larger clone falls within one base. The CDR3, from cysteine to phenylalanine, totals 19 residues. Kept here is only the CDR3 DNA, which spans 57 bases and is read in frame from base 1. Clipping removes 4 bases from V and 4 bases from J, with 14 as the unmatched junction base count. CDR1 and CDR2, looked up from the germline V gene, are SGHVS and FQNEAQ. Recombination linked TRBV7-8 to TRBJ2-3; TRBD2 aligns with 13 central bases. The clonotype originates from a man between 18 and 29 years old who had mild COVID-19 (a few samples of this study predate the infection). The sample titles of this study are shuffled in the database, so cell type and time point are left out; the donor was told from shared clones. Specimen: PBMCs or a T cell subset sorted from them (not recorded which). The DNA sequence is given as TGTGCCAGCAGCTCCAAACTAGCGGGGGGGCCGGTTGGTTCAGATACGCAGTATTTT. It specifies CASSSKLAGGPVGSDTQYF.